The 23 T cell receptor beta chains given below trace back to one sample, sequenced in a study of cytomegalovirus exposure and HLA in healthy donors. 13 Jbeta primers and 60 Vbeta primers were used for the PCR. Sequencing used immunoSEQ multiplex PCR; TCRdb keeps in-frame clones, though not all of them. The repertoire has under 150,000 clones, approximately 80% of them found once; the top ten carry about 1.6%. The material sequenced was PBMCs. The source is a woman younger than 30 in good health and CMV-seronegative.

This clone was detected only a few times. The chain uses TRBV11-3 and TRBJ2-7, with D perhaps matching TRBD2 (5 bases). CDR1 is SGHNT and CDR2 is YENEEA in the germline V gene. This CDR3 region has 16 residues. Trimming pared 4 bases from V and 0 bases from J, leaving 16 bases between. CDR3 loop: CASSSGRTQPSYEQYF. CDR3 coding DNA: TGTGCCAGCAGCTCTGGAAGGACTCAGCCCTCCTACGAGCAGTACTTC.

The V gene is TRBV19, the J gene TRBJ1-2; D gene uncertain. The germline V gene encodes CDR1 LNHDA and CDR2 SQIVND (reference sequence). Trimming stripped 6 bases from V and 6 bases from J, with 8 bases between. This CDR3 region has 11 residues. In DNA, the CDR3 is TGTGCCAGTAGCCAGGTCGATGGCTACACCTTC. Amino acids: CASSQVDGYTF. The full variable domain, completed using reference TRBV19 and TRBJ1-2, is DGGITQSPKYLFRKEGQNVTLSCEQNLNHDAMYWYRQDPGQGLRLIYYSQIVNDFQKGDIAEGYSVSREKKESFPLTVTSAQKNPTAFYLCASSQVDGYTFGSGTRLTVV.

This clone has only one observation. The chain employs TRBV2 and TRBJ2-7, with 7 positions matching TRBD2. CDR3 length: 15 residues. Germline V gives CDR1 SNHLY, CDR2 FYNNEI. The trim removed 6 bases at V and 3 bases at J, leaving 11 bases unmatched. The DNA for the CDR3 is TGTGCCAGCAGGGGTTCGACTAGCCGACTCTACGAGCAGTACTTC. It codes for CASRGSTSRLYEQYF.

A note on this clone: A junction end diverges from the germline sequence, so it may reflect a read error. This rearrangement joins TRBV6-1 to TRBJ1-2; 8 bases align to TRBD1. CDR3 length equals 13 residues. Germline values: CDR1 MNHNS, CDR2 SASEGT. CDR3 DNA: TGTGCCAGCAGTGGGAGGACAGGGACCGGCGTCCTCTTC. It is translated as CASSGRTGTGVLF.

This clone appeared a single time. The rearrangement links TRBV29-1 to TRBJ2-1, with TRBD2 matching over 13 bases. The germline V gene has CDR1 SQVTM and CDR2 ANQGSEA. The trim removed 6 bases at V and 7 bases at J, leaving 6 bases unmatched. There are 14 residues in the CDR3. CDR3 nucleotides: TGCAGCGTCGCGGGACTAGCGGGAAGAAATGAGCAGTTCTTC. Translated, it gives CSVAGLAGRNEQFF.

This chain uses TRBV6-1 with TRBJ1-1; D remains unclear. Germline CDR1 is MNHNS and CDR2 is SASEGT. The CDR3 sequence is 13 residues long. Trimming stripped 6 bases from V and 2 bases from J, with 10 bases between. CDR3 coding DNA: TGTGCCAGCAGGCGGGTGCCCAACACTGAAGCTTTCTTT. This gives the protein CASRRVPNTEAFF.

This clone has just a few counts. The rearrangement links TRBV5-1 to TRBJ2-2; a possible D gene is TRBD2 (5 bases). This CDR3 contains 15 residues. CDR1 is SGHRS, CDR2 YFSETQ, per germline. The ends were cut back, 4 bases at V and 1 base at J, with 11 bases in the middle. DNA for the CDR3: TGCGCCAGCAGCCCGGGCGCGGGGAACACCGGGGAGCTGTTTTTT. It yields the protein CASSPGAGNTGELFF.

This chain uses TRBV2 with TRBJ1-4, with TRBD1 matching over 9 bases. Germline V gene data show CDR1 as SNHLY and CDR2 as FYNNEI. V was pared by 5 bases and J by 5 bases, with 6 bases of the junction left unmatched. The CDR3 loop spans 15 amino acids. CDR3 nucleotide sequence: TGTGCCAGCAGTACTCGGGACAGGGAAAATGAAAAACTGTTTTTT. Residues: CASSTRDRENEKLFF. Full variable domain (remainder filled in from reference TRBV2 and TRBJ1-4): EPEVTQTPSHQVTQMGQEVILRCVPISNHLYFYWYRQILGQKVEFLVSFYNNEISEKSEIFDDQFSVERPDGSNFTLKIRSTKLEDSAMYFCASSTRDRENEKLFFGSGTQLSVL.

The rearrangement uses TRBV6-5 and TRBJ1-2; the D is unclear. Per the germline V gene, CDR1 is MNHEY and CDR2 is SVGAGI. Trimming pared 6 bases from V and 2 bases from J, leaving 4 bases between. CDR3 length equals 11 residues. This CDR3 reads CASRRNYGYTF. The CDR3 coding sequence is TGTGCCAGCAGACGGAACTATGGCTACACCTTC.

This clone was seen only once. The rearrangement links TRBV5-4 to TRBJ2-2, with D possibly being TRBD1 (6 bases). CDR3 length equals 15 residues. V gave up 5 bases and J gave up 1 base, with 12 bases separating them. CDR1 and CDR2 (germline): SGHNT, YYREEE (reference sequence). DNA of the CDR3: TGTGCCAGCAGAAAAGACAGGCGGAACACCGGGGAGCTGTTTTTT. This sequence encodes CASRKDRRNTGELFF. Looking up the rest from reference TRBV5-4 and TRBJ2-2 gives the full variable domain: ETGVTQSPTHLIKTRGQQVTLRCSSQSGHNTVSWYQQALGQGPQFIFQYYREEENGRGNFPPRFSGLQFPNYSSELNVNALELDDSALYLCASRKDRRNTGELFFGEGSRLTVL.

The V call is TRBV6-5, the J call TRBJ1-4; the match to TRBD1 covers 9 bases. The CDR3 has 15 residues. Germline V lookup: CDR1 MNHEY, CDR2 SVGAGI. V lost 5 bases and J lost 5; bases outside the gene matches: 6. The CDR3: CASSPQGAENEKLFF. The DNA for the CDR3 is TGTGCCAGCAGTCCACAGGGGGCGGAGAATGAAAAACTGTTTTTT.

As regards this clone: Other nucleotide sequences from this sample produce the same CDR3. The chain is built from TRBV7-2 and TRBJ2-7, with TRBD2 matching over 10 bases. There are 14 residues in the CDR3. The V gene's germline CDR1 is SGHTA and CDR2 FQGNSA. V trimming: 5 bases; J trimming: 2 bases; junction bases outside the gene matches: 3. This CDR3 is CASSPTSGPYEQYF. In nucleotides, the CDR3 is TGTGCCAGCAGCCCGACTAGCGGGCCCTACGAGCAGTACTTC.

This clone showed up just a few times. The chain couples TRBV29-1 to TRBJ2-1; 9 positions match TRBD1. Germline trimming cut 7 bases from V and 2 bases from J; bases unmatched to any gene: 6. The germline V gene has CDR1 SQVTM and CDR2 ANQGSEA. This CDR3 comprises 14 residues. CDR3 loop: CSARGTGTYNEQFF. CDR3 DNA sequence: TGCAGCGCGAGGGGGACAGGGACCTACAATGAGCAGTTCTTC.

This chain joins TRBV2 and TRBJ1-2; D is ambiguous. Germline V CDR1 and CDR2: SNHLY, FYNNEI. V lost 6 bases and J lost 4, with 15 bases in between. This CDR3 has 14 residues. CDR3 amino acids: CASRIQEMSYGYTF. CDR3 nucleotides: TGTGCCAGCAGAATCCAGGAAATGAGCTATGGCTACACCTTC.

This clone showed up just a few times. The chain links TRBV6-5 to TRBJ1-1, with D possibly being TRBD1 (6 bases). Germline CDR1 reads MNHEY; CDR2 reads SVGAGI. CDR3 length equals 12 residues. V was pared by 6 bases and J by 8 bases, with 13 bases between. The CDR3 region has the DNA TGTGCCAGCAGCTCAGTAACAGGGGAAGCTTTCTTT. Its translation: CASSSVTGEAFF.

The chain links TRBV12-5 to TRBJ2-1, with 7 bases that match TRBD2. The V segment lost 6 bases and the J segment 9 bases; nucleotides outside the gene matches: 14. The CDR3 loop spans 15 amino acids. Germline CDR1 and CDR2: LGHNT and FRNRAP. The CDR3 nucleotides are TGTGCTAGTGGCGGGGGAGGGCCCAACGGGGGTGAGCAGTTCTTC. It encodes CASGGGGPNGGEQFF.

The V gene is TRBV5-1, the J gene TRBJ2-7, with 7 nucleotides matching TRBD2. The CDR3 sequence is 14 residues long. Germline V gives CDR1 SGHRS, CDR2 YFSETQ. J was trimmed by 2 bases and V by 3 bases; bases with no gene match: 5. In DNA form, the CDR3 reads TGCGCCAGCAGCTGGCAGCGGGAACCCTACGAGCAGTACTTC. Translating it yields CASSWQREPYEQYF.

J is TRBJ2-7 and V is TRBV9, with D perhaps TRBD2 (5 bases). V shed 3 bases and J shed 7 bases, with 17 bases lying between them. CDR3 length: 14 residues. Germline V lookup: CDR1 SGDLS, CDR2 YYNGEE. DNA of the CDR3: TGTGCCAGCAGCGCCTGGGGAGAGGATAAGGAGCAGTACTTC. This encodes CASSAWGEDKEQYF.

The CDR3 coding sequence is TGTGCCAGCAGCAGTGCAACTAGGCCCCAGACCGGCGAGCAGTACTTC. Its translation is CASSSATRPQTGEQYF. The chain links TRBV7-8 to TRBJ2-7; weak D call: TRBD2 (5 bases). This CDR3 is built from 16 residues. The V end was cut by 5 bases, the J end by 6 bases, with 23 bases between. Germline CDR1 reads SGHVS; CDR2 reads FQNEAQ.

The chain recombines TRBV9 with TRBJ2-7; 7 positions match TRBD2. V trimming: 0 bases; J trimming: 6 bases; junction bases outside the gene matches: 12. Per germline, CDR1 SGDLS and CDR2 YYNGEE. The CDR3 extends over 16 amino acids. The CDR3 DNA is TGTGCCAGCAGCGTAGGCAGAACGGGAGGCCGCCTCGAGCAGTACTTC. Protein product: CASSVGRTGGRLEQYF.

This clone was seen a few times. V gene TRBV15 combines with J gene TRBJ2-5; weak D call: TRBD2 (6 bases). The CDR3 is made up of 14 amino acids. V dropped 0 bases and J dropped 4 bases, with 9 bases sitting between them. CDR1 is LNHNV and CDR2 is YYDKDF in the germline V gene (reference sequence). CDR3 amino acids: CATSRDGAGETQYF. The CDR3 coding sequence is TGTGCCACCAGCAGAGATGGAGCGGGAGAGACCCAGTACTTC.

This clone appeared once. This rearrangement joins TRBV25-1 to TRBJ2-3; TRBD2 matches 14 bases. Trimming removed 4 bases from V and 4 bases from J; junction bases left unmatched: 4. CDR1 and CDR2 (germline): MGHDK, SYGVNS. The CDR3 totals 16 residues. The CDR3: CASSVGTSGSADTQYF. Written as DNA, the CDR3 is TGTGCCAGCAGTGTGGGGACTAGCGGGAGCGCAGATACGCAGTATTTT. Complete variable domain (other parts from reference TRBV25-1 and TRBJ2-3): EADIYQTPRYLVIGTGKKITLECSQTMGHDKMYWYQQDPGMELHLIHYSYGVNSTEKGDLSSESTVSRIRTEHFPLTLESARPSHTSQYLCASSVGTSGSADTQYFGPGTRLTVL.

The chain employs TRBV6-6 and TRBJ2-1; 10 bases line up with TRBD2. Germline values: CDR1 MNHNY, CDR2 SVGAGI (reference sequence). The J segment lost 7 bases and the V segment lost 0 bases, leaving 6 bases of the junction unmatched. This CDR3 contains 16 residues. The CDR3 here is CASSYSAGGPGNEQFF. The DNA for the CDR3 is TGTGCCAGCAGTTACTCAGCGGGAGGGCCGGGAAATGAGCAGTTCTTC.